The following is a T cell receptor beta chain sequence with its context. No antigen is known for it. No quality values exist for individual bases; no much larger clone is one base distant. This specimen comes from a study of blood T cell repertoires in COVID-19 (dated by TCRdb to between 2020 and 2021). General notes on the study: Samples covering the acute and convalescent phases of COVID-19 were provided by collaborators in the United States, Italy and Spain. The prospective study material was composed of cDNA or gDNA derived from T cells, B-cell-depleted T cells, or PBMCs. Subjects who had been exposed to COVID-19, were actively infected with it, or had recovered from it provided the deeply sampled blood TCRbeta repertoires that made up the dataset. The repertoires were released in a freely available public database meant as a resource for research on the immune response to SARS-CoV-2. The samples were drawn from two sources: the first 160 participants of the ongoing ImmuneRACE study, and over 1,000 subjects contributed by 6 global collaborators. A de-identified subject ID, COVID-19 status, age in years and sex were almost always included in the sample metadata. Where available, HLA class I and class II types were taken from metadata supplied by the sample provider and were not determined by assay-based typing.

Summary of the overall study and its limitations: The quantity of clinical and demographic metadata differed by source and by participant and was supplied without curation.

The immunoSEQ Assay, a bias-controlled multiplex PCR, was used to amplify TCRbeta CDR3 regions from genomic DNA. The study's own analysis went as follows. Within the assay, amplification of reference gene primers was used to estimate how many nucleated cells each sample contained. To quantify the absolute abundance of each unique TCRbeta CDR3 rearrangement, sequence reads were collapsed and filtered. For each sample, productive Simpson clonality was calculated as the square root of Simpson's diversity index across productive rearrangements. In its TCRdb copy, this immuneACCESS table keeps in-frame sequences only and misses some clones. Where compared with another copy, unresolved V genes explain less than half of these, and the others have no known cause. Clone size and the V and J calls come from that table; the DNA yielded D and trimming. The sample data list about 130,000 clones, and about 89% of these were observed just once. More than 3.5% of the sample is held by the ten biggest clonotypes.

Each collaborating institution followed its own protocols to collect whole blood in K2EDTA tubes. Collaborator samples were shipped for TCRbeta analysis as frozen whole blood, isolated PBMCs, or DNA extracted from either sample type. The source of this sequence is a woman aged 60-70 years with acute or convalescent COVID-19. The specimen was peripheral blood.

CDR3 region: CASSLEGGANTGELFF. The DNA is TGCGCCAGCAGCTTGGAAGGGGGGGCGAACACCGGGGAGCTGTTTTTT. Here the chain combines TRBV5-1 and TRBJ2-2; matching of 7 bases hints at TRBD2 as the D gene. CDR1 is given as SGHRS and CDR2 as YFSETQ, both from the germline V gene. From cysteine to phenylalanine, the CDR3 is 16 amino acids long. The read is trimmed to its CDR3 DNA, 48 bases read in frame from base 1. V is shortened by 0 bases, J by 0 bases, and the region joining them spans 9 bases.